This T cell receptor beta chain was profiled in a study of shared clonotypes between healthy human individuals. At the level of the study: Donors had three CD4 naive, three CD4 memory, two CD8 naive and one CD8 memory plate apiece.

V dropped 3 bases and J dropped 2 bases, with 14 bases sitting between them. The germline V gene encodes CDR1 GTSNPN and CDR2 SVGIG (reference sequence). There are 15 residues in the CDR3. As defined, naive CD8 cells were CD45RO-negative and positively selected for CCR7, with terminally differentiated effector memory CD45RA+ cells excluded. Some 32,000 T cell genomes, or around 180 ng DNA, went into the sorted-subset replicate PCRs. Clones were sequenced by immunoSEQ multiplex PCR, and TCRdb holds only the in-frame ones, with some missing. The top ten hold 1.7% of the sample, which has 2 million to 2.5 million clones, more than 85% seen once.

This sequence originates from a man younger than 35 in good health. Some clones in this sample may be carry-over from other donors' samples. The chain couples TRBV30 to TRBJ2-4; D is ambiguous. The specimen was naive CD8+ T cells from PBMCs. Here the CDR3 reads CAWSPMEWSKNIQYF. The DNA for the CDR3 is TGTGCCTGGAGCCCTATGGAGTGGTCCAAAAACATTCAGTACTTC. The variable domain in full, completed from reference TRBV30 and TRBJ2-4, reads SQTIHQWPATLVQPVGSPLSLECTVEGTSNPNLYWYRQAAGRGLQLLFYSVGIGQISSEVPQNLSASRPQDRQFILSSKKLLLSDSGFYLCAWSPMEWSKNIQYFGAGTRLSVL.